These T cell receptor beta chains were read from a single sample in a study of CD8+ T cells in alopecia areata. Sequenced by immunoSEQ multiplex PCR; TCRdb stores in-frame clones only, minus some. The table records under 110,000 clones, 60% of them present only once. Sequenced material: CD8+ T cells sorted from blood, taken at approximately week 60, from a patient treated with tofacitinib. These receptors all stem from a human donor with alopecia areata. Each CDR3 is given with its conserved first and last residue. D genes are given only for firm matches. The size of a clone is reported for some rows only, either as once, few or many, or as a class for expanded clones.

v_gene: TRBV14; abundance: .; len: 17; d_gene: TRBD1; j_gene: TRBJ2-2; CDR3nt: TGTGCCAGCAGCCAATTTCCCGGGACAGATTACACCGGGGAGCTGTTTTTT; CDR3aa: CASSQFPGTDYTGELFF
v_gene: TRBV27; abundance: few; len: 14; d_gene: .; j_gene: TRBJ1-5; CDR3nt: TGTGCCAGCAGTCCCGGGATGAGCAATCAGCCCCAGCATTTT; CDR3aa: CASSPGMSNQPQHF
v_gene: TRBV2; abundance: .; len: 14; d_gene: TRBD2; j_gene: TRBJ2-7; CDR3nt: TGTGCCAGCGGGGAGCGGGAAGCCTCCTACGAGCAGTACTTC; CDR3aa: CASGEREASYEQYF
v_gene: TRBV2; abundance: .; len: 14; d_gene: .; j_gene: TRBJ2-7; CDR3nt: TGTGCCAGCAGTGATGGGGCAGGGACCTACGAGCAGTACTTC; CDR3aa: CASSDGAGTYEQYF
v_gene: TRBV5-1; abundance: .; len: 17; d_gene: .; j_gene: TRBJ2-6; CDR3nt: TGCGCCAGCAGCTTGGCCCGGGTGATCTCTGGGGCCAACGTCCTGACTTTC; CDR3aa: CASSLARVISGANVLTF
v_gene: TRBV18; abundance: .; len: 14; d_gene: .; j_gene: TRBJ2-6; CDR3nt: TGTGCCAGCTCACCACCACGAGGGGCCAACGTCCTGACTTTC; CDR3aa: CASSPPRGANVLTF
v_gene: TRBV5-6; abundance: few; len: 11; d_gene: .; j_gene: TRBJ2-1; CDR3nt: TGTGCCAGCAGCTTGTTGCATGAGCAGTTCTTC; CDR3aa: CASSLLHEQFF
v_gene: TRBV7-9; abundance: .; len: 16; d_gene: TRBD2; j_gene: TRBJ2-7; CDR3nt: TGTGCCAGCAGCACTGCAGCGGGGGCCAAACCCTACGAGCAGTACTTC; CDR3aa: CASSTAAGAKPYEQYF
v_gene: TRBV7-9; abundance: .; len: 14; d_gene: .; j_gene: TRBJ2-5; CDR3nt: TGTGCCAGCAGCTTAGCCCGGGGACGAGAGACCCAGTACTTC; CDR3aa: CASSLARGRETQYF
v_gene: TRBV9; abundance: few; len: 13; d_gene: .; j_gene: TRBJ2-2; CDR3nt: TGTGCCAGCAGCGGGGATTACACCGGGGAGCTGTTTTTT; CDR3aa: CASSGDYTGELFF
v_gene: TRBV14; abundance: .; len: 12; d_gene: .; j_gene: TRBJ2-1; CDR3nt: TGTGCCAGCAGCCAACACCCCTTGGAGCAGTTCTTC; CDR3aa: CASSQHPLEQFF
v_gene: TRBV13; abundance: .; len: 14; d_gene: .; j_gene: TRBJ2-7; CDR3nt: TGTGCCAGCAGCTTCCCGCGCCAGAAGTACGAGCAGTACTTC; CDR3aa: CASSFPRQKYEQYF
v_gene: TRBV6-5; abundance: .; len: 15; d_gene: .; j_gene: TRBJ2-1; CDR3nt: TGTGCCAGCAGTTACTCGACTACGTTTTCGAATGAGCAGTTCTTC; CDR3aa: CASSYSTTFSNEQFF
v_gene: TRBV4-1; abundance: .; len: 14; d_gene: .; j_gene: TRBJ1-5; CDR3nt: TGCGCCAGCAGCCATGTGACGACAAATCAGCCCCAGCATTTT; CDR3aa: CASSHVTTNQPQHF
v_gene: TRBV7-9; abundance: .; len: 12; d_gene: .; j_gene: TRBJ2-1; CDR3nt: TGTGCCAGCGAGGGGGGGATTGATGAGCAGTTCTTC; CDR3aa: CASEGGIDEQFF
v_gene: TRBV5-5; abundance: .; len: 13; d_gene: .; j_gene: TRBJ2-7; CDR3nt: TGTGCCAGCAGCTGGAGACCAGAATACGAGCAGTACTTC; CDR3aa: CASSWRPEYEQYF
v_gene: TRBV4-1; abundance: .; len: 15; d_gene: TRBD2; j_gene: TRBJ2-3; CDR3nt: TGCGCCAGCAGCCGCGCTAGCGGGCCCACAGATACGCAGTATTTT; CDR3aa: CASSRASGPTDTQYF
v_gene: TRBV29-1; abundance: .; len: 15; d_gene: TRBD1; j_gene: TRBJ2-1; CDR3nt: TGCAGCGTTGTGCTTGCGGGACAGGGGGCCAATGAGCAGTTCTTC; CDR3aa: CSVVLAGQGANEQFF
v_gene: TRBV27; abundance: few; len: 14; d_gene: .; j_gene: TRBJ1-2; CDR3nt: TGTGCCAGCAGAGGTCAGGCAGCTAACTATGGCTACACCTTC; CDR3aa: CASRGQAANYGYTF
v_gene: TRBV5-1; abundance: .; len: 14; d_gene: TRBD2; j_gene: TRBJ2-7; CDR3nt: TGCGCCAGCAGCTTGGGAGCGGGGTCCTACGAGCAGTACTTC; CDR3aa: CASSLGAGSYEQYF
v_gene: TRBV13; abundance: once; len: 12; d_gene: .; j_gene: TRBJ1-2; CDR3nt: TGTGCCAGCAGCCCTCACGACTATGGCTACACCTTC; CDR3aa: CASSPHDYGYTF
v_gene: TRBV7-9; abundance: .; len: 11; d_gene: .; j_gene: TRBJ2-7; CDR3nt: TGTGCCAGCAGCGCTACTTACGAGCAGTACTTC; CDR3aa: CASSATYEQYF
v_gene: TRBV27; abundance: few; len: 13; d_gene: .; j_gene: TRBJ2-7; CDR3nt: TGTGCCAGCAGTTTCCTAGGGATCGACGAGCAGTACTTC; CDR3aa: CASSFLGIDEQYF
v_gene: TRBV27; abundance: .; len: 14; d_gene: .; j_gene: TRBJ2-7; CDR3nt: TGTGCCAGCAGTCAAACGGACGGTGCATCCGAGCAGTACTTC; CDR3aa: CASSQTDGASEQYF
v_gene: TRBV29-1; abundance: .; len: 15; d_gene: TRBD2; j_gene: TRBJ2-3; CDR3nt: TGCAGCGTTGCTCAGACTAGCGGGCTCGGGGATACGCAGTATTTT; CDR3aa: CSVAQTSGLGDTQYF
v_gene: TRBV2; abundance: .; len: 14; d_gene: .; j_gene: TRBJ1-2; CDR3nt: TGTGCCAGCAGTGGCCTCGGACTGGTTGAAGGCTACACCTTC; CDR3aa: CASSGLGLVEGYTF
v_gene: TRBV7-6; abundance: .; len: 18; d_gene: TRBD1; j_gene: TRBJ1-1; CDR3nt: TGTGCCAGCAGCGTTGGACCGGGACAGGGGAATTTGAACACTGAAGCTTTCTTT; CDR3aa: CASSVGPGQGNLNTEAFF
v_gene: TRBV13; abundance: .; len: 16; d_gene: TRBD1; j_gene: TRBJ2-2; CDR3nt: TGTGCCAGCAGCCCAACCGGGACAGATAACACCGGGGAGCTGTTTTTT; CDR3aa: CASSPTGTDNTGELFF
v_gene: TRBV7-8; abundance: .; len: 13; d_gene: .; j_gene: TRBJ2-3; CDR3nt: TGTGCCAGCAGCTTATCCTTCACAGATACGCAGTATTTT; CDR3aa: CASSLSFTDTQYF
v_gene: TRBV30; abundance: once; len: 10; d_gene: .; j_gene: TRBJ2-1; CDR3nt: TGTGCCTGGAGTGTAGGAGAGCAGTTCTTC; CDR3aa: CAWSVGEQFF
v_gene: TRBV12-5; abundance: .; len: 14; d_gene: .; j_gene: TRBJ2-3; CDR3nt: TGTGCTAGTGGTCTTACAGATACCACAGATACGCAGTATTTT; CDR3aa: CASGLTDTTDTQYF
v_gene: TRBV2; abundance: few; len: 15; d_gene: .; j_gene: TRBJ1-6; CDR3nt: TGTGCCAGCAGTGAAGAAGGACAGTATAATTCACCCCTCCACTTT; CDR3aa: CASSEEGQYNSPLHF
v_gene: TRBV13; abundance: .; len: 16; d_gene: TRBD2; j_gene: TRBJ2-1; CDR3nt: TGTGCCAGCAGCGGAGCACTAGCGGGGTCTCGGGGGGAGCAGTTCTTC; CDR3aa: CASSGALAGSRGEQFF
v_gene: TRBV30; abundance: .; len: 13; d_gene: .; j_gene: TRBJ1-1; CDR3nt: TGTGCCTGGAGTGTAACCCGGGCCGAAGAAGCTTTCTTT; CDR3aa: CAWSVTRAEEAFF
v_gene: TRBV13; abundance: few; len: 13; d_gene: .; j_gene: TRBJ1-2; CDR3nt: TGTGCCAGCAACACCGGGAGAAACTATGGCTACACCTTC; CDR3aa: CASNTGRNYGYTF
v_gene: TRBV7-8; abundance: .; len: 19; d_gene: .; j_gene: TRBJ2-1; CDR3nt: TGTGCCAGCAGATACGATTTGTTTATGGACAGTTTCTCCTACAATGAGCAGTTCTTC; CDR3aa: CASRYDLFMDSFSYNEQFF
v_gene: TRBV30; abundance: .; len: 14; d_gene: TRBD1; j_gene: TRBJ1-2; CDR3nt: TGTGCCTGGAGTGAAGGGGGCGCTTACTATGGCTACACCTTC; CDR3aa: CAWSEGGAYYGYTF
v_gene: TRBV6-6; abundance: .; len: 13; d_gene: .; j_gene: TRBJ2-2; CDR3nt: TGTGCCAGCAGTGCCGGGGAGGCCGGGGAGCTGTTTTTT; CDR3aa: CASSAGEAGELFF
v_gene: TRBV15; abundance: .; len: 14; d_gene: .; j_gene: TRBJ1-3; CDR3nt: TGTGCCACCTCCGAGGGGGGAACGGGAAACACCATATATTTT; CDR3aa: CATSEGGTGNTIYF
v_gene: TRBV13; abundance: .; len: 13; d_gene: .; j_gene: TRBJ2-7; CDR3nt: TGTGCCAGCAGCTTACAGGGGAGATCCGAGCAGTACTTC; CDR3aa: CASSLQGRSEQYF
v_gene: TRBV23-1; abundance: .; len: 14; d_gene: .; j_gene: TRBJ1-3; CDR3nt: TGCGCCAGCAGTCAATCTGGGCGCGGAAACACCATATATTTT; CDR3aa: CASSQSGRGNTIYF
v_gene: TRBV29-1; abundance: once; len: 11; d_gene: .; j_gene: TRBJ2-7; CDR3nt: TGCAGCGTTGGTTCATACTACGAGCAGTACTTC; CDR3aa: CSVGSYYEQYF
v_gene: TRBV27; abundance: .; len: 14; d_gene: .; j_gene: TRBJ2-7; CDR3nt: TGTGCCAGCAGTACGCCGGGACTTTATGGCGAGCAGTACTTC; CDR3aa: CASSTPGLYGEQYF
v_gene: TRBV9; abundance: .; len: 14; d_gene: .; j_gene: TRBJ2-1; CDR3nt: TGTGCCAGCAGCGTAGTATGGGGCTACAATGAGCAGTTCTTC; CDR3aa: CASSVVWGYNEQFF
v_gene: TRBV11-2; abundance: .; len: 16; d_gene: TRBD2; j_gene: TRBJ2-7; CDR3nt: TGTGCCAGCAGCACCCCGGGTAGCGGGGGGAGGTACGAGCAGTACTTC; CDR3aa: CASSTPGSGGRYEQYF
v_gene: TRBV30; abundance: .; len: 13; d_gene: .; j_gene: TRBJ2-3; CDR3nt: TGTGCCTGGAGCAGGGGCCTAGGAGATACGCAGTATTTT; CDR3aa: CAWSRGLGDTQYF
v_gene: TRBV2; abundance: few; len: 12; d_gene: .; j_gene: TRBJ1-1; CDR3nt: TGTGCCAGCAGTGATACCCGGGCCGAAGCTTTCTTT; CDR3aa: CASSDTRAEAFF